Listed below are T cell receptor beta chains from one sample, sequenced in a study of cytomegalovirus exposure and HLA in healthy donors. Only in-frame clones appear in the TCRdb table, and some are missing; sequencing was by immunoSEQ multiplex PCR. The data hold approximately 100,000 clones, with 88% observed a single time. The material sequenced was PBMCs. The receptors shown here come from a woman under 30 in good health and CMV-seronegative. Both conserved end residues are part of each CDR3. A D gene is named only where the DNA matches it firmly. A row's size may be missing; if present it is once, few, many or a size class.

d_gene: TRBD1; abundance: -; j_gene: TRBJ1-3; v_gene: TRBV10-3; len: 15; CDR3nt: TGTGCCATCAGCCGCACAGGGGGCTCTGGAAACACCATATATTTT; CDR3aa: CAISRTGGSGNTIYF
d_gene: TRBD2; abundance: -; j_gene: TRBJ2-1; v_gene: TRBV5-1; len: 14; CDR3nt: TGCGCCAGCAGACGGCGGGAGCCCTACAATGAGCAGTTCTTC; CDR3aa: CASRRREPYNEQFF
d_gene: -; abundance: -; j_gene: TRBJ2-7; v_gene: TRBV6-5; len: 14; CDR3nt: TGTGCCAGCAGTTATACAGGGCCACCCTACGAGCAGTACTTC; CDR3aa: CASSYTGPPYEQYF
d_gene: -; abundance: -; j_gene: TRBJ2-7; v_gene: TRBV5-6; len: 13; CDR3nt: TGTGCCAGCAGCCTACGTAGTATTCGAGAGCAGTACTTC; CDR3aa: CASSLRSIREQYF
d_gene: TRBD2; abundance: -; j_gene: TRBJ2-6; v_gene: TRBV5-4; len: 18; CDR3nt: TGTGCCAGCACCACCGGGACTAGCGGATTCTCTGGGGCCAACGTCCTGACTTTC; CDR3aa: CASTTGTSGFSGANVLTF
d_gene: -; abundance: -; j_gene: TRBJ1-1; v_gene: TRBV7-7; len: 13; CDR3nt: TGTGCCAGCACCCCAATACGAGGCGCTGAAGCTTTCTTT; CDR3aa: CASTPIRGAEAFF
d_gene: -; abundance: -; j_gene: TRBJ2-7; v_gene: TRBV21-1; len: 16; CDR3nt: TGTGCCAGCAGCAAGACAGGGGTCACACAAACCTACGAGCAGTACTTC; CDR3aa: CASSKTGVTQTYEQYF
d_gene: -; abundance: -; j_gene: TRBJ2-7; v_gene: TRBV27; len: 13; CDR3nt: TGTGCCAGCAGTTCTAGGAGCCCCTACGAGCAGTACTTC; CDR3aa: CASSSRSPYEQYF
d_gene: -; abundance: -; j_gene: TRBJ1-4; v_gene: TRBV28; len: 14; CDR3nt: TGTGCCAGCAGTAGTGGCGGTACCCGGCTATTACTGTTTTTT; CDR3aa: CASSSGGTRLLLFF
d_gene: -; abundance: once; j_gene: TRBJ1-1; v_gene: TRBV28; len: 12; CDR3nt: TGTGCAGGGGGTCGGATGAACACTGAAGCTTTCTTT; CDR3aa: CAGGRMNTEAFF
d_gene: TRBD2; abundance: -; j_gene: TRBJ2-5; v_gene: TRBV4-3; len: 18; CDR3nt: TGCGCCAGCAGCCCCGCGCCGGACGCGGGGGGGCCGGGGGAGACCCAGTACTTC; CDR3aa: CASSPAPDAGGPGETQYF
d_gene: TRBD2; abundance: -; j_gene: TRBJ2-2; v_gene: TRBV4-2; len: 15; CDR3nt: TGTGCCAGCAGCCAAGTGGGAGGGCCGGCGGGGGAGCTGTTTTTT; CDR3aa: CASSQVGGPAGELFF
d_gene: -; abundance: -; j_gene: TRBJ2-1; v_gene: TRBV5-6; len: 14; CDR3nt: TGTGCCAGCAGCTTGGAGGACAGTTATAATGAGCAGTTCTTC; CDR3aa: CASSLEDSYNEQFF
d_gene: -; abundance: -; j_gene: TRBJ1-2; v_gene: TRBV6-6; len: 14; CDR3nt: TGTGCCAGCAGTTACATCTGGGGCTATTATGGCTACACCTTC; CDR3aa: CASSYIWGYYGYTF
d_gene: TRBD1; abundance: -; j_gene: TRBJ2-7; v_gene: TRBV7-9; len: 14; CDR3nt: TGTGCCAGCAGCTTAACAGGGGTTGGGAGCGAGCAGTACTTC; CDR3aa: CASSLTGVGSEQYF
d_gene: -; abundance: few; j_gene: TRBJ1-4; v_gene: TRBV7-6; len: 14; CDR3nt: TGTGCCAGCAGCTCTATATCCCCCCAGGGAAAACTGTTTTTT; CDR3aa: CASSSISPQGKLFF
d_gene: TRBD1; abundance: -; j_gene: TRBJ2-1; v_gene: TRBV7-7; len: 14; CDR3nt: TGTGCCAGCAGCCCCCACTCAGGGGGTAATGAGCAGTTCTTC; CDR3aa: CASSPHSGGNEQFF
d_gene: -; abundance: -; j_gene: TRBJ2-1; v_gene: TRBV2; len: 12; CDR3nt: TGTGCCAGCAAGCTTTGGGGGGATGAGCAGTTCTTC; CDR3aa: CASKLWGDEQFF
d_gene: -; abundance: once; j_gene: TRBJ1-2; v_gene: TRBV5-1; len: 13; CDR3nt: TGCGCCAGCAGCTTGGCGGTAACCTATGGCTACACCTTC; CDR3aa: CASSLAVTYGYTF
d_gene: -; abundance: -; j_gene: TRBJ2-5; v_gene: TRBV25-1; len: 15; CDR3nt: TGTGCCAGCAGTGATCCCCGAACAGGGAGTGAGACCCAGTACTTC; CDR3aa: CASSDPRTGSETQYF
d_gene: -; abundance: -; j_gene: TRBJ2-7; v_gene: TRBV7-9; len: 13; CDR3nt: TGTGCCAGCAGCCTCCAAGAGGGATACGAGCAGTACTTC; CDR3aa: CASSLQEGYEQYF
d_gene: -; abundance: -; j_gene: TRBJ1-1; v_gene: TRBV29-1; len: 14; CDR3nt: TGCAGCGTTTATCTCGGGAGCGGGTACACTGAAGCTTTCTTT; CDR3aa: CSVYLGSGYTEAFF
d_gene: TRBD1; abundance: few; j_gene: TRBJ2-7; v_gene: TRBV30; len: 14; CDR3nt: TGTGCCTGTCACCGACAGGGGGTCGGCTACGAGCAGTACTTC; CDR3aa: CACHRQGVGYEQYF
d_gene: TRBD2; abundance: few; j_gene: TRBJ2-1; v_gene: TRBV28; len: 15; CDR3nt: TGTGCCAGCGCCCTTCTAGCGGGAGGTAACAATGAGCAGTTCTTC; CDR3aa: CASALLAGGNNEQFF
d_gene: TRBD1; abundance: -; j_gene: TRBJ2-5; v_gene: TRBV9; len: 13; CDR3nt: TGTGCCAGCAGCGAGGGACAGCAAGAGACCCAGTACTTC; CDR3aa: CASSEGQQETQYF
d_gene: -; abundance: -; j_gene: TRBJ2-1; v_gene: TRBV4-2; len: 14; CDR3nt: TGTGCCAGCAGCCGTCAGGGGTTACTGAGTGAGCAGTTCTTC; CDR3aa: CASSRQGLLSEQFF
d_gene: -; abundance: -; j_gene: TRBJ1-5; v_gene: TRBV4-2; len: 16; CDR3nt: TGTGCCAGCAGCCAAAACCAGGGGAATAGCAATCAGCCCCAGCATTTT; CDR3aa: CASSQNQGNSNQPQHF
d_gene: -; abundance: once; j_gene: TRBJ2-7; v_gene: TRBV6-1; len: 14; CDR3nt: TGTGCCAGCAACCCAGGGAGGAATACCTACGAGCAGTACTTC; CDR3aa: CASNPGRNTYEQYF
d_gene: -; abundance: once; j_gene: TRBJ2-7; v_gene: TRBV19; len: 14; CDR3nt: TGTGCCAGTAGTATTTCCCCCGATACAGACGAGCAGTACTTC; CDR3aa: CASSISPDTDEQYF
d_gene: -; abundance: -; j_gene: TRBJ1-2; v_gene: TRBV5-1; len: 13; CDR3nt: TGCGCCAGCAGCTTGGATCCCGACTATGGCTACACCTTC; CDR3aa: CASSLDPDYGYTF
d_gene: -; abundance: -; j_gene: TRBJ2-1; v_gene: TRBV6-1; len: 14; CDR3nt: TGTGCCAGCAGCCGACTAGCCGGGGGGCCGGAGCAGTTCTTC; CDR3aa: CASSRLAGGPEQFF
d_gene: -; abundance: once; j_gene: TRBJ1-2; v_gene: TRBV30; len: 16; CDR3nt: TGTGCCTGTCAGCGGGGGGCAGGGCTCCAACACTATGGCTACACCTTC; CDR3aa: CACQRGAGLQHYGYTF
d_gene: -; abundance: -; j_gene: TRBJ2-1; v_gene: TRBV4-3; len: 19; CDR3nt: TGCGCCAGCAGCCAAGTAGGGGGGGATCGTCTCCTTGGGTACAATGAGCAGTTCTTC; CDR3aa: CASSQVGGDRLLGYNEQFF
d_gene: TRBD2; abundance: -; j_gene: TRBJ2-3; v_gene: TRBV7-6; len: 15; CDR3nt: TGTGCCAGCAGCTTAGGTAGCGGGGGCACAGATACGCAGTATTTT; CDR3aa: CASSLGSGGTDTQYF
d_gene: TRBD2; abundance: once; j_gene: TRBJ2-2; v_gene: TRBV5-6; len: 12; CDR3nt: TGTGCCAGCAGCCGGGGGGCCGGGGAGCTGTTTTTT; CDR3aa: CASSRGAGELFF
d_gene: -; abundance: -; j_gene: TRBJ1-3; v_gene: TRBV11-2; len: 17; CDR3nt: TGTGCCAGCAGCCCCCAGACAGGAAATAGATTGGAAAACACCATATATTTT; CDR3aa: CASSPQTGNRLENTIYF
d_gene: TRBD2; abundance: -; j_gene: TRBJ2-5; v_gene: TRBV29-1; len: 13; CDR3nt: TGCAGCGTTACATGGACTAGCGGGGAGACCCAGTACTTC; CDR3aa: CSVTWTSGETQYF
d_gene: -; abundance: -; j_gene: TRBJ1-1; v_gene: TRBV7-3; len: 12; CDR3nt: TGTGCCAGCAGCTTGAGGACAGATGAAGCTTTCTTT; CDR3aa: CASSLRTDEAFF
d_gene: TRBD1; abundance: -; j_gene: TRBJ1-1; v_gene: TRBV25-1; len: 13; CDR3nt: TGTGCCAGCAGAACAGGGGGCGTCACTGAAGCTTTCTTT; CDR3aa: CASRTGGVTEAFF
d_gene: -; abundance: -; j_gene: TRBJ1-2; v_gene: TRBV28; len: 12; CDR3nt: TGTGCCAGCAAAGATCCGGGGAGCGGCTACACCTTC; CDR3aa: CASKDPGSGYTF
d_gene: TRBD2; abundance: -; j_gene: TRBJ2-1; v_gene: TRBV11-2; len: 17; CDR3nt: TGTGCCAGCAGCTTAGTCCTCCTAGCGGAAGGTTACAATGAGCAGTTCTTC; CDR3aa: CASSLVLLAEGYNEQFF
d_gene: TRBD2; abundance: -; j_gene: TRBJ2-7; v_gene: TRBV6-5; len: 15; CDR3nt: TGTGCCAGCAGTTACGAGGCGGGGGGGCCCTACGAGCAGTACTTC; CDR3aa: CASSYEAGGPYEQYF
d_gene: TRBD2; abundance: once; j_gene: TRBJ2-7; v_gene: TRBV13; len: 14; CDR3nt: TGTGCCAGTAGGACTAGCGGGAGGTCCTACGAGCAGTACTTC; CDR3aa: CASRTSGRSYEQYF
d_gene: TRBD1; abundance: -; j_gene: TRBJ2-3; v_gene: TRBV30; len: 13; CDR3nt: TGTGCCTGGGACAGGGGGCGCCCAGATACGCAGTATTTT; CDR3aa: CAWDRGRPDTQYF
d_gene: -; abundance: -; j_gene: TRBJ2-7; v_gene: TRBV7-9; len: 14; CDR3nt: TGTGCCAGCAGCTTCGCGCCCTACTCCTACGAGCAGTACTTC; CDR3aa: CASSFAPYSYEQYF
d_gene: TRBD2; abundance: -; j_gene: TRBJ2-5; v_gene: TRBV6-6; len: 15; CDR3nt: TGTGCCAGCACCCTAGCGGGGGGGCGCCAAGAGACCCAGTACTTC; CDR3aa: CASTLAGGRQETQYF
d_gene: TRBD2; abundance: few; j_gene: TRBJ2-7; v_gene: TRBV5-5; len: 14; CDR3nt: TGTGCCAGCAGCTCCGGGACTAGCTACTACGAGCAGTACTTC; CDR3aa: CASSSGTSYYEQYF
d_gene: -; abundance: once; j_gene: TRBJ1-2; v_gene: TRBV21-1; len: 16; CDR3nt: TGTGCCAGCAGCAAAGCGGGGCAGGCAGCCTTCTATGGCTACACCTTC; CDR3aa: CASSKAGQAAFYGYTF
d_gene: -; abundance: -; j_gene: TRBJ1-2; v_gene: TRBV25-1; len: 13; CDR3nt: TGTGCCAGCAGTCCAGGCCCCTCCTATGGCTACACCTTC; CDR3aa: CASSPGPSYGYTF
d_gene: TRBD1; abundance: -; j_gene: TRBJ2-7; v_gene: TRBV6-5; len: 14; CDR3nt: TGTGCCAGCAGTTGGGGACAGGGACCATACGAGCAGTACTTC; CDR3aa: CASSWGQGPYEQYF
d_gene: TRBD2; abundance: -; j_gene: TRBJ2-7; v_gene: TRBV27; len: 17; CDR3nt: TGTGCCAGCAGTTCGTCTAGCGGGATGGGGTACGCCTACGAGCAGTACTTC; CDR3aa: CASSSSSGMGYAYEQYF
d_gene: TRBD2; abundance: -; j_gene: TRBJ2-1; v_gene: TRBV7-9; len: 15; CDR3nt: TGTGCCAGCAGCCTAAGCGGGGGAGGGGACAATGAGCAGTTCTTC; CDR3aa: CASSLSGGGDNEQFF
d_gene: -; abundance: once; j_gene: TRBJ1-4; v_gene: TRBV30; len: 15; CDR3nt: TGTGCCTGGAACCGAGCGCTATATGGTAATGAAAAACTGTTTTTT; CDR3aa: CAWNRALYGNEKLFF
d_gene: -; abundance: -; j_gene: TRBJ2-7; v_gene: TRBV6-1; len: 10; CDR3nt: TGTGCCAGCCTCGGCTACGAGCAGTACTTC; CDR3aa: CASLGYEQYF
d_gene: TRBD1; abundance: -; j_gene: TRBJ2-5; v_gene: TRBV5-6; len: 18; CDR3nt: TGTGCCAGCAGCTTGGAGCGTTCTGGGACAGGGGGCAGGGAGACCCAGTACTTC; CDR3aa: CASSLERSGTGGRETQYF
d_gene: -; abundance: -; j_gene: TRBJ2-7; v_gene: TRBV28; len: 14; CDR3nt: TGTGCCAGCAGTTTATCGGGGGTCCCCTACGAGCAGTACTTC; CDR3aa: CASSLSGVPYEQYF
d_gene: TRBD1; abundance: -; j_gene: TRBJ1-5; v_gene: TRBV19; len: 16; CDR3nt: TGTGCCAGTAGTCCCCCGACAGGGGGCATGTGGCAGCCCCAGCATTTT; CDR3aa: CASSPPTGGMWQPQHF
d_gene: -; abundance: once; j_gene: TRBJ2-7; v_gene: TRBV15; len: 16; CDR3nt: TGTGCCACCAGCAGAGATCTAGCGCGAGGCGCGGGCGAGCAGTACTTC; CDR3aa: CATSRDLARGAGEQYF
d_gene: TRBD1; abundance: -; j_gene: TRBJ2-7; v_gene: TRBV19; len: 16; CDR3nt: TGTGCCAGTAGTCCATTTCCCTGGACAGGCTCCTACGAGCAGTACTTC; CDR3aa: CASSPFPWTGSYEQYF
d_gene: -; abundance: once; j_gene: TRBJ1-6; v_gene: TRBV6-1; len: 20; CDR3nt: TGTGCCAGCAGTGACCCCCGGACGGGACAAGACAATCGGTATGGCTCACCCCTCCACTTT; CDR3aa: CASSDPRTGQDNRYGSPLHF